Listed here are 24 T cell receptor beta chains from one sample, sequenced in a study of vaccination and CD4 T cells after COVID-19. Treatment: roughly 11-day PBMC culture with coronavirus spike peptide pools or control peptides (ViraFEST assay). The antigens these receptors bind are not known. Sequencing of cultured CD4+ T cell DNA used the Oncomine TCR Beta short-read assay. One entry per CDR3 protein results from TCRdb running MiXCR on the PCR reads. The table shows about 18,000 distinct CDR3 sequences, with 50% occurring only once. The specimen was CD4+ T cells from blood, cultured in vitro. These receptors all come from a human donor who had recovered from COVID-19.

This clonotype was detected only a few times. The chain combines TRBV20-1 with TRBJ2-3; the D is unclear. Germline lookup yields CDR1 DFQATT and CDR2 SNEGSKA (reference sequence). Trimming stripped 2 bases from V and 6 bases from J, with 18 bases between. This CDR3 spans 15 amino acids. As DNA, the CDR3 is TGCAGTGCTAGAATGCTGAGGATCGGTTTGGATACGCAGTATTTT. Translating it yields CSARMLRIGLDTQYF.

The rearrangement uses TRBV6-5 and TRBJ1-2, with D possibly being TRBD1 (5 bases). The CDR3 has 14 amino acids. V lost 2 bases and J lost 2, with 9 bases in between. Germline V lookup: CDR1 MNHEY, CDR2 SVGAGI. CDR3 bases: TGTGCCAGCAGTTACAGGGGCCTGAACTATGGCTACACCTTC. Translated, it gives CASSYRGLNYGYTF.

V is TRBV28 and J is TRBJ1-5; D gene uncertain. CDR1 and CDR2 (germline): MDHEN, SYDVKM. The CDR3 runs 12 residues. The V end lost 6 bases, the J end lost 8 bases, and 11 bases lay between the germline ends. The CDR3 spells CASSVPQEPQHF. For the CDR3, the DNA is TGTGCCAGCAGCGTCCCCCAGGAGCCCCAGCATTTT.

This clonotype was seen only a few times. The rearrangement joins TRBV11-2 to TRBJ2-1; perhaps TRBD2 as D (5 bases). V lost 8 bases and J lost 4, with 15 bases in between. In germline, CDR1 is SGHAT, CDR2 FQNNGV. This CDR3 has 14 residues. The CDR3 reads CASSSLRTYNEQFF. The CDR3 DNA reads TGTGCCAGCTCTAGCTTAAGAACTTACAATGAGCAGTTCTTC.

The table lists this clonotype with a few counts. This chain uses TRBV12-3 or TRBV12-4 with TRBJ2-7; TRBD1 might be the D (6 bases). Trimming stripped 5 bases from V and 3 bases from J, with 17 bases between. CDR3 size: 15 residues. CDR3 in amino acids: CASSRARGLGYEQYF. The CDR3, as DNA: TGTGCCAGCAGTAGGGCCAGGGGCTTGGGCTACGAGCAGTACTTC.

In DNA form, the CDR3 reads TGTGCCATCAGTGAGGGGGCCCGGGGGACCGGGGAGCTGTTTTTT. This gives the protein CAISEGARGTGELFF. The chain recombines TRBV10-3 with TRBJ2-2; weak D call: TRBD2 (6 bases). The CDR3 length is 15 residues. The germline CDR1 and CDR2 sequences are ENHRY and SYGVKD. Trimming cost V 2 bases and J 5 bases, with 12 bases left between them.

This clonotype has more than one count but fewer than ten. The chain combines TRBV6-2 or TRBV6-3 with TRBJ2-7; 16 nucleotides match TRBD2. Germline V gene sequence: CDR1 MNHEY, CDR2 SVGEGT. The V segment lost 6 bases and the J segment 0 bases; nucleotides outside the gene matches: 8. The CDR3 totals 18 residues. The CDR3 DNA sequence: TGTGCCAGCAGCTCGGGACTAGCGGGAGGGAGGAGCTCCTACGAGCAGTACTTC. Translated: CASSSGLAGGRSSYEQYF.

This clonotype was counted only a few times. V gene TRBV12-3 or TRBV12-4 combines with J gene TRBJ1-5, with D possibly TRBD1 on 6 matching bases. Trimming took off 5 bases at V and 7 bases at J, with 15 bases between the two ends. This CDR3 contains 14 residues. The CDR3 sequence is CASSPTGGGQPQHF. CDR3 nucleotides: TGTGCCAGCAGTCCGACGGGGGGCGGGCAGCCCCAGCATTTT.

The chain joins TRBV20-1 to TRBJ1-2; tentative D call: TRBD1 (6 bases). Trimming stripped 4 bases from V and 4 bases from J, with 13 bases between. Germline V CDR1 and CDR2: DFQATT, SNEGSKA (reference sequence). The CDR3 spans 13 residues. CDR3 loop: CSAKGGTGYGYTF. The CDR3 region has the DNA TGCAGTGCTAAGGGGGGGACGGGCTATGGCTACACCTTC.

The rearrangement uses TRBV12-3 or TRBV12-4 and TRBJ2-1; 8 bases map to TRBD1. The CDR3 consists of 14 residues. The V gene end was trimmed by 4 bases and the J gene end by 4 bases; junction bases not matched to a gene: 3. DNA of the CDR3: TGTGCCAGCAGTTGGACAGGGACTTACAATGAGCAGTTCTTC. This encodes CASSWTGTYNEQFF.

The chain recombines TRBV6-1 with TRBJ2-5, with D perhaps matching TRBD1 (5 bases). The length of the CDR3 is 16 residues. V shed 0 bases and J shed 3 bases, with 14 bases lying between them. From germline, CDR1 is MNHNS and CDR2 SASEGT. CDR3 sequence (DNA): TGTGCCAGCAGTGAAGCGCTTGGGGCAGTAGAAGAGACCCAGTACTTC. Translated: CASSEALGAVEETQYF.

The V gene is TRBV20-1, the J gene TRBJ2-5; D is possibly TRBD1 (6 bases). The CDR3 runs to 12 residues. The V end was cut by 3 bases, the J end by 9 bases, with 14 bases between. The germline CDR1 and CDR2 sequences are DFQATT and SNEGSKA (reference sequence). The CDR3 DNA reads as TGCAGTGCTAGCTTCTATGGGGGCCCCCAGTACTTC. Encoded protein: CSASFYGGPQYF.

This clonotype was seen a few times. This sequence joins TRBV5-8 and TRBJ1-1, with D unclear. Trimming shortened V by 8 bases and J by 0 bases, and 11 bases separated the two germline ends. The germline CDR1 and CDR2 sequences are SGHTS and YDEGEE. This CDR3 spans 13 amino acids. The DNA for the CDR3 is TGTGCCAGTCAACACTACGTGAACACTGAAGCTTTCTTT. Its translation is CASQHYVNTEAFF.

In its sample, this clonotype was seen a few times. CDR3 DNA sequence: TGCAGTGCTTTCGACGGGGGCTCCTACGAGCAGTACTTC. This translates into CSAFDGGSYEQYF. The rearrangement joins TRBV20-1 to TRBJ2-7, with a tentative D call TRBD2 (6 bases). The CDR3 runs to 13 residues. CDR1 and CDR2 (germline): DFQATT, SNEGSKA (reference sequence). V was cut by 5 bases and J by 0 bases, with 11 bases left in between.

The J gene is TRBJ1-2, the V gene TRBV5-4; 7 bases line up with TRBD1. CDR1 and CDR2 from the germline V gene are SGHNT and YYREEE (reference sequence). V gave up 3 bases and J gave up 7 bases; unmatched junction bases: 9. This CDR3 has 14 residues. As DNA, the CDR3 is TGTGCCAGCAGCTCTGGGAGGGGGCAGGTTGGCTACACCTTC. Its protein is CASSSGRGQVGYTF.

This clonotype showed up just a few times. The chain combines TRBV6-1 with TRBJ1-5, with D hard to call. Trimming removed 10 bases at V and 0 bases at J, with 13 bases between. Germline V gene lookup returns CDR1 MNHNS and CDR2 SASEGT. This CDR3 spans 14 amino acids. The CDR3 is CATFRSDSNQPQHF. The CDR3 DNA follows: TGTGCCACCTTTCGATCGGATAGCAATCAGCCCCAGCATTTT.

This clonotype was observed a handful of times. The chain couples TRBV6-5 to TRBJ2-3, with D perhaps matching TRBD2 (5 bases). Per germline, CDR1 MNHEY and CDR2 SVGAGI. The CDR3 spans 17 residues. The V end was cut by 0 bases, the J end by 0 bases, with 13 bases between. This chain's CDR3 is CASSYSGERRSTDTQYF. The CDR3 region has the DNA TGTGCCAGCAGTTACTCCGGGGAGCGAAGGAGCACAGATACGCAGTATTTT.

V is TRBV20-1 and J is TRBJ2-5; the match to TRBD2 covers 8 bases. Losses at the gene ends were 3 bases for V and 1 base for J; bases not matched to a gene: 13. The CDR3 is 17 amino acids. The germline V gene encodes CDR1 DFQATT and CDR2 SNEGSKA (reference sequence). CDR3 sequence: CSASKIGGGTTQETQYF. The CDR3 DNA is TGCAGTGCTAGTAAAATCGGCGGGGGGACTACCCAAGAGACCCAGTACTTC.

V usage is TRBV28 and J usage is TRBJ2-7; D remains unclear. Trimming shortened V by 8 bases and J by 2 bases, and 16 bases separated the two germline ends. The CDR3 is made up of 14 amino acids. Per germline, CDR1 MDHEN and CDR2 SYDVKM. The CDR3 DNA follows: TGTGCCAGCTCCCCCTCTACAGAAGCCTACGAGCAGTACTTC. This codes for CASSPSTEAYEQYF.

In its sample, this clonotype was seen a few times. The chain links TRBV12-3 or TRBV12-4 to TRBJ1-2; D uncertain. CDR3 length equals 15 residues. Trimming removed 3 bases from V and 4 bases from J, with 15 bases in between. The CDR3 reads CASSFSQIFSYGYTF. CDR3 coding DNA: TGTGCCAGCAGTTTCTCCCAGATCTTTAGCTATGGCTACACCTTC.

The chain uses TRBV6-1 and TRBJ2-5; TRBD2 matches at 10 bases. The J segment lost 3 bases and the V segment lost 6 bases, leaving 10 bases of the junction unmatched. Germline V lookup: CDR1 MNHNS, CDR2 SASEGT. The CDR3 extends over 16 amino acids. CDR3 sequence reads: CASSPYIAGGEETQYF. The CDR3 DNA reads TGTGCCAGCAGCCCCTACATAGCGGGAGGCGAAGAGACCCAGTACTTC.

V and J are TRBV29-1 and TRBJ2-3; 11 positions agree with TRBD2. CDR1 is SQVTM, CDR2 ANQGSEA, per germline. The CDR3 extends over 17 amino acids. Unmatched junction bases numbered 7, after V lost 0 bases and J lost 2 bases. CDR3 loop: CSVEDVLAGGTTDTQYF. The CDR3 nucleotides read TGCAGCGTTGAAGATGTCCTAGCGGGAGGTACCACAGATACGCAGTATTTT.

This clonotype was recorded a few times. The chain couples TRBV19 to TRBJ2-2; D ambiguous. Germline values: CDR1 LNHDA, CDR2 SQIVND (reference sequence). Trimming removed 3 bases from V and 2 bases from J, with 10 bases in between. The CDR3 extends over 15 amino acids. The CDR3: CASSILGGNTGELFF. The CDR3 DNA reads TGTGCCAGTAGTATTCTTGGCGGTAACACCGGGGAGCTGTTTTTT. The full variable domain, with the rest looked up from reference TRBV19 and TRBJ2-2, is DGGITQSPKYLFRKEGQNVTLSCEQNLNHDAMYWYRQDPGQGLRLIYYSQIVNDFQKGDIAEGYSVSREKKESFPLTVTSAQKNPTAFYLCASSILGGNTGELFFGEGSRLTVL.

Regarding this clonotype: The CDR3 carries no conserved terminal phenylalanine or tryptophan, so it likely arises from a read error. Because the CDR3's place on the DNA is in doubt, the DNA is left out and the CDR3 is given as listed by TCRdb. The chain links TRBV6-2 or TRBV6-3 to TRBJ2-7; the D call TRBD1 from the table was never checked on the DNA. The CDR3 length is 12 residues, termini included. Germline-derived CDR1 and CDR2 are MNHEY and SVGEGT. The CDR3 region is CASTNPDVGEYS.